These 28 T cell receptor beta chains were sequenced from one sample in a study of radiotherapy plus CTLA-4 blockade in lung cancer. Sequencing was performed with immunoSEQ multiplex PCR; in TCRdb, only in-frame clones are kept and a portion is missing. The data contain tens of thousands of clones, over 80% of them singletons. Sample: peripheral blood, taken from a patient treated with radiotherapy plus ipilimumab. The origin of the receptors is a human donor with non-small cell lung cancer that progressed on radiotherapy plus ipilimumab.

This chain links TRBV10-3 with TRBJ2-3; 13 bases align to TRBD2. This CDR3 has 16 residues. Germline V gene sequence: CDR1 ENHRY, CDR2 SYGVKD. J was trimmed by 0 bases and V by 5 bases; bases with no gene match: 2. This CDR3 is CAISLLAGGSTDTQYF. CDR3 in DNA: TGTGCCATCAGTTTACTAGCGGGGGGGAGCACAGATACGCAGTATTTT.

The rearrangement links TRBV13 to TRBJ1-6; D is unclear. Trimming cost V 6 bases and J 0 bases, with 9 bases left between them. CDR1 PRHDT and CDR2 FYEKMQ come from the germline V gene (reference sequence). The CDR3 is 15 amino acids. The CDR3 loop is CASSGESSYNSPLHF. The CDR3 nucleotides are TGTGCCAGCAGTGGGGAGAGCTCCTATAATTCACCCCTCCACTTT.

This clone was seen a single time. The genes are TRBV7-7 and TRBJ2-2; D call uncertain. V lost 1 base to trimming and J lost 2 bases, with 5 bases between them. Germline-derived CDR1 and CDR2 are SSHAT and FNYEAQ (reference sequence). The CDR3 is 14 residues long. CDR3 residues: CASSLGVNTGELFF. The DNA of the CDR3 is TGTGCCAGCAGCTTAGGGGTCAACACCGGGGAGCTGTTTTTT.

The sample holds one count of this clone. J is TRBJ1-2 and V is TRBV12-5; 8 nucleotides match TRBD1. CDR1 is LGHNT and CDR2 is FRNRAP in the germline V gene. The CDR3 consists of 12 residues. The V and J ends lost 9 bases and 8 bases, in that order; junction bases with no gene match: 8. The CDR3 loop reads CASLRGPGGYTF. DNA of the CDR3: TGTGCTAGCCTCAGGGGGCCTGGAGGCTACACCTTC. Full variable domain (rest looked up from reference TRBV12-5 and TRBJ1-2): DARVTQTPRHKVTEMGQEVTMRCQPILGHNTVFWYRQTMMQGLELLAYFRNRAPLDDSGMPKDRFSAEMPDATLATLKIQPSEPRDSAVYFCASLRGPGGYTFGSGTRLTVV.

The CDR3 loop reads CASSLKGPYGYTF. In DNA, the CDR3 is TGTGCCAGCAGCTTAAAGGGGCCATATGGCTACACCTTC. V is TRBV7-2 and J is TRBJ1-2, with D perhaps TRBD1 (5 bases). V lost 2 bases to trimming and J lost 5 bases, with 9 bases between them. The germline V gene has CDR1 SGHTA and CDR2 FQGNSA. The CDR3 extends over 13 amino acids. Full variable domain (rest looked up from reference TRBV7-2 and TRBJ1-2): GAGVSQSPSNKVTEKGKDVELRCDPISGHTALYWYRQSLGQGLEFLIYFQGNSAPDKSGLPSDRFSAERTGGSVSTLTIQRTQQEDSAVYLCASSLKGPYGYTFGSGTRLTVV.

The chain carries TRBV11-2 and TRBJ2-3, with 13 bases lining up with TRBD2. The CDR3 is made up of 19 amino acids. Germline V gene data show CDR1 as SGHAT and CDR2 as FQNNGV. V shed 5 bases and J 1 base; nucleotides not matched to a gene: 12. CDR3 in amino acids: CASSPRRTSGGPRTDTQYF. CDR3 nucleotide sequence: TGTGCCAGCAGCCCAAGACGGACTAGCGGGGGCCCACGCACAGATACGCAGTATTTT.

The chain carries TRBV2 and TRBJ2-1; tentative D call: TRBD2 (5 bases). The CDR3 covers 17 residues. Between the trimmed V and J ends, which lost 1 base and 0 bases, there was a span of 13 bases. From germline, CDR1 is SNHLY and CDR2 FYNNEI. The CDR3 DNA reads TGTGCCAGCAGTGAAGAGTCTAGCAGCCTCTCCTACAATGAGCAGTTCTTC. It codes for CASSEESSSLSYNEQFF.

This clone was counted only a few times. This chain uses TRBV18 with TRBJ1-2, with 11 positions matching TRBD1. Germline V gene data show CDR1 as KGHSH and CDR2 as LQKENI. J gave up 4 bases and V 3 bases, and 4 bases lay outside the gene matches. CDR3 size: 15 residues. The DNA of the CDR3 is TGTGCCAGCTCACCGGGGACAGGGGGATTCTATGGCTACACCTTC. Translated: CASSPGTGGFYGYTF.

This chain links TRBV5-1 with TRBJ2-1; 7 nucleotides match TRBD2. The germline V gene encodes CDR1 SGHRS and CDR2 YFSETQ. V was clipped by 4 bases and J by 2 bases; unmatched bases: 6. The CDR3 has 15 amino acids. CDR3 in DNA: TGCGCCAGCAGCCCAGCTAGCGGTCCCTACAATGAGCAGTTCTTC. Its translation: CASSPASGPYNEQFF.

V gene TRBV6-6 combines with J gene TRBJ1-6; D uncertain. This CDR3 is built from 13 residues. V lost 7 bases and J 6 bases, leaving 10 bases between the germline ends. Germline-derived CDR1 and CDR2 are MNHNY and SVGAGI (reference sequence). CDR3 DNA: TGTGCCAGCACCCAAACTCTTAATTCACCCCTCCACTTT. This codes for CASTQTLNSPLHF.

The genes are TRBV9 and TRBJ2-2; the D call may be TRBD1 or TRBD2 (5 bases each). There are 14 residues in the CDR3. V lost 3 bases and J 9 bases, leaving 15 bases between the germline ends. Per germline, CDR1 SGDLS and CDR2 YYNGEE. This CDR3 reads CASSGGRDLRELFF. The CDR3 DNA reads TGTGCCAGCAGCGGGGGACGGGACCTGCGGGAGCTGTTTTTT.

The gene calls are TRBV9 and TRBJ2-2; D may match TRBD1 or TRBD2 (5 bases each). Trimming removed 5 bases at V and 0 bases at J, with 11 bases between. Germline loops: CDR1 SGDLS, CDR2 YYNGEE. This CDR3 region has 15 residues. The CDR3 region is CASSRDGSNTGELFF. CDR3 DNA: TGTGCCAGCAGTAGGGACGGCTCGAACACCGGGGAGCTGTTTTTT.

J is TRBJ1-5 and V is TRBV9; no definite D call. Germline V gene data show CDR1 as SGDLS and CDR2 as YYNGEE. The germline V and J ends were trimmed by 3 bases and 3 bases, with 7 bases remaining between them. The CDR3 consists of 13 residues. CDR3 loop: CASSGSLNQPQHF. As DNA, the CDR3 is TGTGCCAGCAGCGGGTCCCTCAATCAGCCCCAGCATTTT.

The V call is TRBV11-2, the J call TRBJ1-4; possible D gene TRBD1, 6 bases. Germline V gene lookup returns CDR1 SGHAT and CDR2 FQNNGV. This CDR3 is 16 amino acids long. Trimming took off 1 base at V and 4 bases at J, with 13 bases between the two ends. CDR3 amino acids: CASSLVAGASNEKLFF. CDR3 nucleotides: TGTGCCAGCAGCTTAGTAGCGGGGGCAAGTAATGAAAAACTGTTTTTT.

A few counts support this clone. This chain joins TRBV9 and TRBJ1-3; D is uncertain. Looked up from germline, CDR1 is SGDLS and CDR2 is YYNGEE. The CDR3 covers 16 residues. V dropped 0 bases and J dropped 0 bases, with 10 bases sitting between them. The DNA of the CDR3 is TGTGCCAGCAGCGTAGATGGGAGCTACTCTGGAAACACCATATATTTT. Translating it yields CASSVDGSYSGNTIYF.

J is TRBJ2-7 and V is TRBV6-6; 11 positions match TRBD1. Germline V gene sequence: CDR1 MNHNY, CDR2 SVGAGI (reference sequence). The CDR3 runs to 15 residues. J gave up 2 bases and V 6 bases, and 6 bases lay outside the gene matches. The CDR3 DNA reads TGTGCCAGCAGCCCAGGACAGGGGGCCCCCTACGAGCAGTACTTC. It translates to CASSPGQGAPYEQYF.

The chain carries TRBV28 and TRBJ1-1; TRBD1 matches at 7 bases. Germline loops: CDR1 MDHEN, CDR2 SYDVKM. After removal of 3 bases from V and 0 bases from J, the junction contained 7 bases not matched to a gene. This CDR3 region has 16 residues. As DNA, the CDR3 is TGTGCCAGCAGTTTCCCGGACAGGAGACTGAACACTGAAGCTTTCTTT. This codes for CASSFPDRRLNTEAFF.

The chain links TRBV5-1 to TRBJ2-5; TRBD2 matches 7 bases. The CDR3 sequence is 13 residues long. J was trimmed by 5 bases and V by 1 base; bases with no gene match: 2. CDR1 is SGHRS and CDR2 is YFSETQ in the germline V gene. CDR3 amino acids: CASSLYGGETQYF. The CDR3 DNA sequence: TGCGCCAGCAGCTTGTACGGGGGGGAGACCCAGTACTTC.

J is TRBJ2-1 and V is TRBV18, with D tentatively TRBD2 (5 bases). This CDR3 has 16 amino acids. Per germline, CDR1 KGHSH and CDR2 LQKENI. Trimming took 0 bases from V and 5 from J, leaving 14 bases between them. This CDR3 reads CASSPPASQGDNEQFF. DNA for the CDR3: TGTGCCAGCTCACCACCGGCTAGCCAAGGAGACAATGAGCAGTTCTTC.

This sequence joins TRBV4-2 and TRBJ2-1, with 7 nucleotides matching TRBD2. Germline V gene data show CDR1 as LGHNA and CDR2 as YNFKEQ. V was clipped by 4 bases and J by 7 bases; unmatched bases: 10. The CDR3 is 15 residues long. The CDR3 sequence: CASSPLRLADNEQFF. In DNA form, the CDR3 reads TGTGCCAGCAGCCCCTTAAGACTAGCCGATAATGAGCAGTTCTTC.

This clone was seen only a few times. The chain has TRBV7-8 and TRBJ2-3, with D perhaps matching TRBD1 (6 bases). Trimming stripped 1 base from V and 4 bases from J, with 12 bases between. The germline V gene has CDR1 SGHVS and CDR2 FQNEAQ. This CDR3 contains 15 residues. CDR3 nucleotide sequence: TGTGCCAGCAGCTTAGACACAGGGTTCGCAGATACGCAGTATTTT. It encodes CASSLDTGFADTQYF.

The CDR3 reads CASSQEGWRGGPGETQYF. CDR3 bases: TGCGCCAGCAGCCAAGAAGGTTGGCGGGGGGGCCCTGGAGAGACCCAGTACTTC. The rearrangement joins TRBV4-1 to TRBJ2-5; 9 nucleotides align to TRBD2. The V gene's germline CDR1 is MGHRA and CDR2 YSYEKL. Trimming at V came to 0 bases and at J to 4 bases, leaving 12 bases not matched to a gene. The CDR3 contains 18 residues.

The chain uses TRBV7-2 and TRBJ2-1; 7 bases match TRBD2. Germline assignment: CDR1 SGHTA and CDR2 FQGNSA. V dropped 3 bases and J dropped 9; count of bases not matched to a gene: 8. The CDR3 sequence is 14 residues long. CDR3 residues: CASSFGGKWGEQFF. The CDR3, as DNA: TGTGCCAGCAGCTTCGGGGGGAAATGGGGTGAGCAGTTCTTC.

This chain joins TRBV28 and TRBJ2-5, with 8 positions matching TRBD1. Germline V gene data show CDR1 as MDHEN and CDR2 as SYDVKM. Trimming cost V 0 bases and J 3 bases; bases outside gene matches: 3. The CDR3 covers 15 residues. CDR3 protein: CASSLWPGGEETQYF. The DNA of the CDR3 is TGTGCCAGCAGTTTATGGCCAGGGGGCGAAGAGACCCAGTACTTC.

The chain couples TRBV7-9 to TRBJ2-7, with D perhaps TRBD2 (6 bases). From germline, CDR1 is SEHNR and CDR2 FQNEAQ (reference sequence). Between the trimmed V and J ends, which lost 2 bases and 2 bases, there was a span of 16 bases. This CDR3 comprises 16 residues. CDR3 bases: TGTGCCAGCAGCTTAAGCAGGAGTGGAGGGACCTACGAGCAGTACTTC. This encodes CASSLSRSGGTYEQYF.

The V gene is TRBV29-1, the J gene TRBJ2-2, with 7 bases aligning to TRBD1. This CDR3 is 12 amino acids long. The junction had 3 bases not matched to a gene; V was cut back by 6 bases and J by 5 bases. Per the germline V gene, CDR1 is SQVTM and CDR2 is ANQGSEA. The CDR3 nucleotides read TGCAGCGTGGCGACAGGGACCGGGGAGCTGTTTTTT. This encodes CSVATGTGELFF.

In regard to this clone: One junction end does not reproduce the germline sequence, and a read error may be involved. The chain joins TRBV7-7 to TRBJ2-5; 8 bases align to TRBD1. Germline V lookup: CDR1 SSHAT, CDR2 FNYEAQ (reference sequence). CDR3 length: 13 residues. CDR3 coding DNA: TGTGCTAGCAGTCGGACAGGGACGGAGACCCAGTACTTC. It encodes CASSRTGTETQYF. The full variable domain, its missing parts supplied by reference TRBV7-7 and TRBJ2-5, is GAGVSQSPRYKVTKRGQDVTLRCDPISSHATLYWYQQALGQGPEFLTYFNYEAQPDKSGLPSDRFSAERPEGSISTLTIQRTEQRDSAMYRCASSRTGTETQYFGPGTRLLVL.

As regards this clone: The sample contains more than one DNA sequence encoding this CDR3. The CDR3 reads CASSLSGGAYNEQFF. In DNA form, the CDR3 reads TGCGCCAGCAGCCTTAGCGGGGGGGCTTACAATGAGCAGTTCTTC. This sequence joins TRBV5-1 and TRBJ2-1; 11 positions match TRBD2. Germline V gives CDR1 SGHRS, CDR2 YFSETQ. This CDR3 has 15 residues. Trimming at V came to 4 bases and at J to 4 bases, leaving 4 bases not matched to a gene.